Listed below are T cell receptor beta chains from one sample, sequenced in a study of OX40 agonist ivuxolimab in advanced cancers. The method was immunoSEQ multiplex PCR; TCRdb's version includes in-frame clones alone and lacks a portion of them. Here the sample spans roughly 66,000 clones, approximately 83% being singletons. Sample: CD4+ or CD8+ T cells sorted from blood, taken in a trial of the OX40 agonist ivuxolimab. The receptors were gathered from an adult with an advanced solid tumor such as melanoma, head and neck, liver or kidney cancer. CDR3s include the opening cysteine and the closing phenylalanine or tryptophan. The D gene is left open where the match is weak. Size tells how often a clone was seen (once, few, many) or the class of an expanded clone, and some rows leave it out.

j_call | v_call | d_call | clone_size | cdr3_aa | cdr3_nt
TRBJ2-1 | TRBV4-2 | NA | NA | CASSQDVERTAYNEQFF | TGTGCCAGCAGCCAAGATGTTGAGCGGACCGCCTACAATGAGCAGTTCTTC
TRBJ1-5 | TRBV4-1 | NA | NA | CASSQTPPIDNQPQHF | TGCGCCAGCAGCCAAACCCCCCCGATCGACAATCAGCCCCAGCATTTT
TRBJ1-1 | TRBV9 | NA | few | CASGEGFNTEAFF | TGTGCCAGCGGAGAGGGTTTCAACACTGAAGCTTTCTTT
TRBJ1-1 | TRBV5-1 | TRBD1 | NA | CASSLGRGTGFKYTEAFF | TGCGCCAGCAGTTTAGGGAGAGGGACAGGCTTTAAGTACACTGAAGCTTTCTTT
TRBJ1-1 | TRBV12-5 | NA | NA | CASGLVSGAEAFF | TGTGCTAGTGGTTTGGTATCGGGGGCTGAAGCTTTCTTT
TRBJ1-2 | TRBV2 | NA | few | CASTAGDGYTF | TGTGCCAGCACGGCAGGGGATGGCTACACCTTC
TRBJ2-7 | TRBV6-5 | TRBD2 | NA | CASRNSRLAGVEQYF | TGTGCCAGCAGAAACTCACGACTAGCGGGAGTGGAGCAGTACTTC
TRBJ1-6 | TRBV2 | TRBD1 | NA | CAVGGLSYNSPLHF | TGTGCCGTAGGGGGCCTCTCCTATAATTCACCCCTCCACTTT
TRBJ2-1 | TRBV12-5 | TRBD2 | NA | CASGLARLAGNIYNEQFF | TGTGCTAGTGGTTTGGCACGCCTAGCGGGTAATATCTACAATGAGCAGTTCTTC
TRBJ2-5 | TRBV5-1 | NA | few | CASSWTPAETQYF | TGCGCCAGCAGCTGGACCCCCGCCGAGACCCAGTACTTC
TRBJ2-3 | TRBV5-1 | NA | few | CASSLAQLTDTQYF | TGCGCCAGCAGCTTGGCCCAGCTCACAGATACGCAGTATTTT
TRBJ2-6 | TRBV7-9 | NA | NA | CASSLNSPTGANVLTF | TGTGCCAGCAGCTTAAATTCACCTACTGGGGCCAACGTCCTGACTTTC
TRBJ2-3 | TRBV25-1 | NA | NA | CASSELGTPVPEDTQYF | TGTGCCAGCAGTGAATTGGGGACGCCGGTTCCCGAAGATACGCAGTATTTT
TRBJ1-2 | TRBV6-6 | NA | NA | CASSYEGGGGDYTF | TGTGCCAGCAGTTACGAGGGGGGGGGCGGCGACTACACCTTC
TRBJ1-5 | TRBV6-1 | NA | NA | CASSEISGQPQHF | TGTGCCAGCAGTGAAATTTCCGGGCAGCCCCAGCATTTT
TRBJ1-2 | TRBV28 | NA | NA | CASSSQTEEGYTF | TGTGCCAGCAGTTCCCAGACCGAGGAAGGCTACACCTTC
TRBJ2-3 | TRBV2 | NA | NA | CASSSGPMGLGTDTQYF | TGTGCCAGCAGTTCAGGCCCGATGGGGTTGGGCACAGATACGCAGTATTTT
TRBJ2-2 | TRBV5-1 | NA | NA | CASSLAAEGGELFF | TGCGCCAGCAGCTTGGCTGCCGAGGGCGGGGAGCTGTTTTTT
TRBJ1-2 | TRBV15 | TRBD1 | NA | CATQQSRGHRGYTF | TGTGCCACCCAACAGAGCAGGGGGCATCGAGGCTACACCTTC
TRBJ1-1 | TRBV10-2 | NA | NA | CASSAYARGNTEAFF | TGCGCCAGCAGTGCGTACGCCCGAGGGAACACTGAAGCTTTCTTT
TRBJ2-7 | TRBV6-5 | NA | once | CASSYTSPLGEQYF | TGTGCCAGCAGTTACACGAGCCCCCTAGGCGAGCAGTACTTC
TRBJ1-2 | TRBV2 | NA | NA | CASRPGPNLGYTF | TGTGCCAGCAGGCCGGGGCCGAACCTGGGCTACACCTTC
TRBJ2-1 | TRBV25-1 | NA | NA | CASSDTRPGGGEQFF | TGTGCCAGCAGTGATACACGACCAGGAGGTGGTGAGCAGTTCTTC
TRBJ2-2 | TRBV19 | NA | NA | CASSTSSFGELFF | TGTGCCAGTAGTACCTCTAGTTTCGGGGAGCTGTTTTTT
TRBJ1-3 | TRBV19 | NA | once | CASSRQSIGNTIYF | TGTGCCAGTAGTCGACAGTCAATTGGAAACACCATATATTTT
TRBJ2-7 | TRBV6-1 | TRBD1 | NA | CARSDRAVNYEQYF | TGTGCCAGGTCCGACAGGGCTGTAAACTACGAGCAGTACTTC
TRBJ1-1 | TRBV7-9 | NA | NA | CASSFSNTEAFF | TGTGCCAGCAGCTTCTCTAACACTGAAGCTTTCTTT
TRBJ2-7 | TRBV13 | TRBD1 | NA | CASSLPGQDHEQYF | TGTGCCAGCAGCCTCCCCGGACAGGACCACGAGCAGTACTTC
TRBJ1-4 | TRBV2 | NA | NA | CASTHPGSVNEKLFF | TGTGCCAGCACTCACCCGGGGTCGGTTAATGAAAAACTGTTTTTT
TRBJ1-5 | TRBV10-3 | NA | once | CAIGEEYRVGQPQHF | TGTGCCATCGGAGAAGAATACAGGGTCGGGCAGCCCCAGCATTTT
TRBJ1-1 | TRBV6-6 | NA | NA | CASTAGERNTEAFF | TGTGCCAGCACAGCCGGGGAGCGGAACACTGAAGCTTTCTTT
TRBJ2-5 | TRBV29-1 | NA | NA | CSVDRTEETQYF | TGCAGCGTTGATAGGACAGAAGAGACCCAGTACTTC
TRBJ2-5 | TRBV2 | TRBD1 | NA | CASSVTGGRETQYF | TGTGCCAGCAGTGTAACAGGGGGCCGTGAGACCCAGTACTTC
TRBJ1-5 | TRBV6-1 | NA | NA | CASSLTGPSSQPQHF | TGTGCCAGCAGCCTCACAGGCCCCTCGTCCCAGCCCCAGCATTTT
TRBJ1-1 | TRBV9 | NA | NA | CASSVAQGDTEAFF | TGTGCCAGCAGCGTAGCACAGGGCGACACTGAAGCTTTCTTT
TRBJ1-4 | TRBV6-6 | NA | NA | CASRGGFEKLFF | TGTGCCAGCCGGGGGGGCTTCGAAAAACTGTTTTTT
TRBJ1-2 | TRBV6-5 | NA | few | CASRRMGGYGYTF | TGTGCCAGCAGACGGATGGGGGGGTATGGCTACACCTTC
TRBJ2-1 | TRBV10-3 | NA | few | CAINHRDQYNEQFF | TGTGCCATCAATCACCGGGACCAATACAATGAGCAGTTCTTC
TRBJ1-4 | TRBV4-1 | NA | NA | CASSQVAGANEKLFF | TGCGCCAGCAGCCAAGTTGCAGGGGCTAATGAAAAACTGTTTTTT
TRBJ2-3 | TRBV30 | NA | NA | CAWSVLGTDTQYF | TGTGCCTGGAGTGTACTAGGCACAGATACGCAGTATTTT
TRBJ2-1 | TRBV30 | NA | NA | CAWSGGPWEQFF | TGTGCCTGGAGCGGGGGGCCGTGGGAGCAGTTCTTC
TRBJ1-2 | TRBV6-5 | NA | NA | CASSYSTARVDYGYTF | TGTGCCAGCAGTTACTCGACGGCTCGAGTGGACTATGGCTACACCTTC
TRBJ1-1 | TRBV18 | NA | NA | CASSPTGGDTEAFF | TGTGCCAGCTCACCGACGGGAGGGGACACTGAAGCTTTCTTT
TRBJ2-1 | TRBV25-1 | TRBD2 | NA | CASSEELAGCNEQFF | TGTGCCAGCAGTGAGGAGTTAGCGGGGTGCAATGAGCAGTTCTTC
TRBJ1-4 | TRBV29-1 | TRBD1 | NA | CSAGQGPNEKLFF | TGCAGCGCGGGACAGGGACCGAATGAAAAACTGTTTTTT
TRBJ1-6 | TRBV5-1 | TRBD1 | few | CASSLEGTVRSPLHF | TGCGCCAGCAGCTTGGAGGGGACAGTAAGATCACCCCTCCACTTT
TRBJ2-7 | TRBV7-2 | NA | NA | CASSSREKATYEQYF | TGTGCCAGCAGCTCGCGAGAGAAAGCGACCTACGAGCAGTACTTC
TRBJ1-1 | TRBV18 | TRBD1 | NA | CASHSGQVTEAFF | TGTGCCAGCCACTCGGGACAGGTAACTGAAGCTTTCTTT
TRBJ1-2 | TRBV29-1 | NA | once | CSVAGTYGYTF | TGCAGCGTTGCAGGGACATATGGCTACACCTTC
TRBJ2-1 | TRBV2 | TRBD2 | NA | CASQPKPGLAGGQTHYNEQFF | TGTGCCAGCCAACCTAAACCGGGACTAGCGGGAGGGCAGACACACTACAATGAGCAGTTCTTC
TRBJ1-4 | TRBV5-1 | TRBD1 | few | CASSSQGADEKLFF | TGCGCCAGCAGCTCACAGGGGGCAGATGAAAAACTGTTTTTT
TRBJ2-5 | TRBV7-2 | NA | NA | CASSSNRVETQYF | TGTGCCAGCAGCTCCAACAGGGTTGAGACCCAGTACTTC